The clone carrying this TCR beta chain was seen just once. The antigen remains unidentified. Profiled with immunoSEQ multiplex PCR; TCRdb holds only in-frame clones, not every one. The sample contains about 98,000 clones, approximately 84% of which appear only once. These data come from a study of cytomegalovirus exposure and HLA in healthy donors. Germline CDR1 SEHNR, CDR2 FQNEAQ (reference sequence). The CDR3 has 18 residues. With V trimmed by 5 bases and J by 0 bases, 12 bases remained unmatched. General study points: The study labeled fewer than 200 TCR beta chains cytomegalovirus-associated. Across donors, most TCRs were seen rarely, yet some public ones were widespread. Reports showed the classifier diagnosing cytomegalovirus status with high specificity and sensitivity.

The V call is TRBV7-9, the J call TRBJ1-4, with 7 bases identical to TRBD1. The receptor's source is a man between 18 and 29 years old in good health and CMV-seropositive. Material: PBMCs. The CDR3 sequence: CASSGEIGTGATNEKLFF. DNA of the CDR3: TGTGCCAGCAGCGGGGAGATAGGAACAGGGGCAACTAATGAAAAACTGTTTTTT.